The 23 T cell receptor beta chains listed next were all sequenced from one sample in a study of long-term antiretroviral therapy in people with HIV (dated by TCRdb to 2022 to 2024). The immunoSEQ hsTCRB v3.0 assay was used at survey level resolution for TRB variable region sequencing. Held by TCRdb, this immuneACCESS table contains in-frame sequences only and omits some clones. Under half of the omission traces to an unresolved V gene where checked; the cause of the rest is unknown. The sample profile shows 15,000 to 20,000 clones; 75% to 85% of them were found once. The top ten hold just under 9% of the sample. The sample here was unsorted PBMCs, taken 0.3 years before starting antiretroviral therapy. These receptors all come from a man aged 50 or older with HIV.

In this sample, this clone turned up a few times. The chain is built from TRBV5-1 and TRBJ1-6; D gene unclear. The CDR3 contains 17 residues. The V end was cut by 2 bases, the J end by 8 bases, with 20 bases between. CDR1 is SGHRS, CDR2 YFSETQ, per germline. The CDR3 DNA reads as TGCGCCAGCAGCTTAGCCGGTAGGGCTACTTCGGATTCACCCCTCCACTTT. Protein: CASSLAGRATSDSPLHF.

The J gene is TRBJ2-7, the V gene TRBV2; D is perhaps TRBD1 or TRBD2 (5 bases each). Trimming cost V 8 bases and J 13 bases, with 21 bases left between them. This CDR3 contains 12 residues. Germline V gives CDR1 SNHLY, CDR2 FYNNEI. CDR3 sequence (DNA): TGTGCCAGCCCCAGACCGGGGACCGGGCTTTACTTC. This gives the protein CASPRPGTGLYF.

This clone has only one observation. This chain connects TRBV2 to TRBJ1-3, with no clear D. Trimming removed 6 bases at V and 1 base at J, with 19 bases between. Germline CDR1 is SNHLY and CDR2 is FYNNEI. CDR3 size: 17 residues. CDR3 residues: CASSVGFQGWSGNTIYF. The CDR3 DNA reads as TGTGCCAGCAGCGTCGGGTTTCAAGGGTGGTCTGGAAACACCATATATTTT.

This chain connects TRBV11-2 to TRBJ1-2; weak D call: TRBD1 (5 bases). The V and J ends lost 5 bases and 8 bases respectively, with 15 bases between them. In germline, CDR1 is SGHAT, CDR2 FQNNGV. This CDR3 has 13 residues. The CDR3: CASSRFGGDGYTF. The CDR3, as DNA: TGTGCCAGCAGCCGATTCGGGGGAGACGGCTACACCTTC.

The table lists this clone with a few counts. The chain joins TRBV19 to TRBJ1-2; 7 bases fit TRBD1. Losses at the gene ends were 5 bases for V and 8 bases for J; bases not matched to a gene: 14. The length of the CDR3 is 15 residues. Germline loops: CDR1 LNHDA, CDR2 SQIVND (reference sequence). CDR3 coding DNA: TGTGCCAGTAGTCCGTCAAGGGGGGACAGCAGGGGCTACACCTTC. This encodes CASSPSRGDSRGYTF.

The chain recombines TRBV4-3 with TRBJ2-5; unclear D gene. Between the trimmed V and J ends, which lost 2 bases and 12 bases, there was a span of 7 bases. The CDR3 is 10 amino acids. CDR1 is LGHNA and CDR2 is YSLEER in the germline V gene. The CDR3 loop reads CASSQWAEYF. Here the CDR3 DNA reads TGCGCCAGCAGCCAATGGGCGGAGTACTTC.

The rearrangement links TRBV27 to TRBJ1-6; 9 bases match TRBD1. J was trimmed by 6 bases and V by 11 bases; bases with no gene match: 5. CDR3 length equals 13 residues. The germline CDR1 and CDR2 sequences are MNHEY and SMNVEV (reference sequence). Here the CDR3 reads CAARDRVNSPLHF. The DNA of the CDR3 is TGTGCCGCTCGGGACAGGGTTAATTCACCCCTCCACTTT.

The chain couples TRBV29-1 to TRBJ2-1, with TRBD2 matching 8 bases. This CDR3 spans 15 amino acids. Unmatched junction bases numbered 12, after V lost 6 bases and J lost 5 bases. CDR1 and CDR2 from the germline V gene are SQVTM and ANQGSEA. This chain's CDR3 is CSVIQAGGLNNEQFF. The CDR3 region has the DNA TGCAGCGTCATACAGGCGGGGGGTTTAAACAATGAGCAGTTCTTC.

For this clone: A read error may account for a junction end that differs from germline. The chain couples TRBV5-1 to TRBJ1-1, with D unclear. CDR1 and CDR2 (germline): SGHRS, YFSETQ. There are 13 residues in the CDR3. The DNA for the CDR3 is TGCGCCAGCAGCTTGAGCTCGGGCTGGGAGCTTGTCTTT. Protein sequence: CASSLSSGWELVF. Full variable domain (rest looked up from reference TRBV5-1 and TRBJ1-1): KAGVTQTPRYLIKTRGQQVTLSCSPISGHRSVSWYQQTPGQGLQFLFEYFSETQRNKGNFPGRFSGRQFSNSRSEMNVSTLELGDSALYLCASSLSSGWELVFGQGTRLTVV.

The V and J genes are TRBV11-2 and TRBJ2-7; 7 bases align to TRBD2. There are 15 residues in the CDR3. After removal of 5 bases from V and 2 bases from J, the junction contained 9 bases not matched to a gene. Germline-derived CDR1 and CDR2 are SGHAT and FQNNGV. In DNA form, the CDR3 reads TGTGCCAGCAGCCCTACGGGAGGCCCGGCCTACGAGCAGTACTTC. Protein product: CASSPTGGPAYEQYF.

The rearrangement uses TRBV7-2 and TRBJ1-6, with D perhaps matching TRBD1 (6 bases). Germline V gene data show CDR1 as SGHTA and CDR2 as FQGNSA. The CDR3 totals 15 residues. Trimming cost V 1 base and J 9 bases, with 13 bases left between them. DNA of the CDR3: TGTGCCAGCAGCTTAGGAGGGGGGGAGGGTTCACCCCTCCACTTT. Translation gives CASSLGGGEGSPLHF.

The CDR3 loop is CASRGVSKNIQYF. CDR3 coding DNA: TGTGCCAGTAGGGGGGTCTCCAAAAACATTCAGTACTTC. The chain recombines TRBV19 with TRBJ2-4, with D perhaps matching TRBD1 or TRBD2 (5 bases each). The V end was cut by 6 bases, the J end by 2 bases, with 8 bases between. This CDR3 comprises 13 residues. Germline loops: CDR1 LNHDA, CDR2 SQIVND (reference sequence).

CDR3 DNA sequence: TGTGCCAGCAGCCTCAGAGCAGGGGGGGCTATCCAGTACTTC. Its translation is CASSLRAGGAIQYF. The V call is TRBV9, the J call TRBJ2-4; D may match TRBD1 or TRBD2 (7 bases each). V lost 4 bases, J lost 13 bases, and 21 bases lay in between. This CDR3 contains 14 residues. Germline loops: CDR1 SGDLS, CDR2 YYNGEE.

V usage is TRBV30 and J usage is TRBJ1-2, with 7 bases aligning to TRBD1. Germline values: CDR1 GTSNPN, CDR2 SVGIG (reference sequence). CDR3 size: 16 residues. Trimming cost V 2 bases and J 4 bases; bases outside gene matches: 13. The CDR3, as DNA: TGTGCCTGGAGTAACCTTAGGCAGGGGGTTACCTATGGCTACACCTTC. This gives the protein CAWSNLRQGVTYGYTF.

The rearrangement uses TRBV10-3 and TRBJ1-2; TRBD1 might be the D (6 bases). The CDR3 extends over 11 amino acids. The germline CDR1 and CDR2 sequences are ENHRY and SYGVKD. Between the trimmed V and J ends, which lost 11 bases and 8 bases, there was a span of 15 bases. CDR3 residues: CAARTGAGYTF. CDR3 nucleotides: TGTGCCGCCCGGACGGGGGCAGGCTACACCTTC.

This sequence joins TRBV4-3 and TRBJ1-2; no reliable D call. The CDR3 covers 16 residues. In germline, CDR1 is LGHNA, CDR2 YSLEER. V lost 0 bases to trimming and J lost 0 bases, with 11 bases between them. CDR3 coding DNA: TGCGCCAGCAGCCAAGAGTTGGCAGGAGCTAACTATGGCTACACCTTC. It is translated as CASSQELAGANYGYTF.

The chain joins TRBV11-2 to TRBJ2-3; possibly TRBD2 for D (6 bases). This CDR3 comprises 15 residues. V shed 1 base and J shed 2 bases, with 10 bases lying between them. Germline lookup yields CDR1 SGHAT and CDR2 FQNNGV. CDR3 in amino acids: CASSLVGRSTDTQYF. The CDR3 DNA reads as TGTGCCAGCAGCTTAGTAGGGAGGTCCACAGATACGCAGTATTTT.

V gene TRBV7-9 combines with J gene TRBJ1-1; D not resolved. CDR1 and CDR2 (germline): SEHNR, FQNEAQ (reference sequence). Trimming removed 5 bases from V and 4 bases from J, with 8 bases in between. The CDR3 covers 12 residues. The CDR3: CASSQPFTEAFF. For the CDR3, the DNA is TGTGCCAGCAGCCAGCCCTTCACTGAAGCTTTCTTT.

This clone was seen more than once but under ten times. The chain uses TRBV9 and TRBJ2-7, with D unclear. CDR1 and CDR2 (germline): SGDLS, YYNGEE. The length of the CDR3 is 15 residues. V lost 0 bases and J 3 bases, leaving 13 bases between the germline ends. The CDR3 sequence is CASSVGGQEFYEQYF. The CDR3 nucleotides are TGTGCCAGCAGCGTAGGAGGTCAAGAGTTCTACGAGCAGTACTTC.

The genes are TRBV30 and TRBJ2-5; D remains ambiguous. Germline assignment: CDR1 GTSNPN and CDR2 SVGIG (reference sequence). The CDR3 loop spans 11 amino acids. The V gene lost 3 bases and the J gene lost 3 bases, with 5 bases spanning the gap. CDR3 amino acids: CAWSLEETQYF. The CDR3 nucleotides are TGTGCCTGGAGCCTTGAAGAGACCCAGTACTTC.

Written as DNA, the CDR3 is TGTGCCAGCAGCTTATTAGGCGGGGGTTCCGAGCAGTACTTC. It codes for CASSLLGGGSEQYF. The rearrangement uses TRBV7-2 and TRBJ2-7; TRBD2 agrees at 7 bases. Germline V CDR1 and CDR2: SGHTA, FQGNSA. CDR3 length: 14 residues. V gave up 2 bases and J gave up 6 bases; unmatched junction bases: 7.

The chain has TRBV14 and TRBJ1-4; D is unresolved. Germline V gene data show CDR1 as SGHDN and CDR2 as FVKESK. V was cut by 1 base and J by 7 bases, with 4 bases left in between. The CDR3 is 12 residues long. CDR3 residues: CASSQVIEKLFF. CDR3 DNA: TGTGCCAGCAGCCAAGTCATTGAAAAACTGTTTTTT.

This rearrangement joins TRBV5-6 to TRBJ2-5; D unresolved. The germline V and J ends were trimmed by 3 bases and 5 bases, with 8 bases remaining between them. The CDR3 contains 12 residues. CDR1 is SGHDT, CDR2 YYEEEE, per germline. CDR3 nucleotides: TGTGCCAGCAGCTCCACTGCGGAGACCCAGTACTTC. This sequence encodes CASSSTAETQYF.